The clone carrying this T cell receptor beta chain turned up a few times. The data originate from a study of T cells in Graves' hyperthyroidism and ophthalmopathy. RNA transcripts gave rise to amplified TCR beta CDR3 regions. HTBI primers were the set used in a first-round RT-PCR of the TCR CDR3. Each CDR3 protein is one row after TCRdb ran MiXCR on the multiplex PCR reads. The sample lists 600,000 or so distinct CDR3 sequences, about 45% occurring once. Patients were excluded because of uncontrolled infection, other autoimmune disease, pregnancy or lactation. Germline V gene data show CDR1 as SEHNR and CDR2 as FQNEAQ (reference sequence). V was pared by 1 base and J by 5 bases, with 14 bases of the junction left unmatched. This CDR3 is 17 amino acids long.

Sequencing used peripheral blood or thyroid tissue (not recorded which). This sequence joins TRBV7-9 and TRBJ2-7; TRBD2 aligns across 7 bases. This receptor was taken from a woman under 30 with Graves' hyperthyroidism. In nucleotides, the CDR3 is TGTGCCAGCAGCTTAGAGTTCCTAGCGGCCCCCTCTCACGAGCAGTACTTC. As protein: CASSLEFLAAPSHEQYF.